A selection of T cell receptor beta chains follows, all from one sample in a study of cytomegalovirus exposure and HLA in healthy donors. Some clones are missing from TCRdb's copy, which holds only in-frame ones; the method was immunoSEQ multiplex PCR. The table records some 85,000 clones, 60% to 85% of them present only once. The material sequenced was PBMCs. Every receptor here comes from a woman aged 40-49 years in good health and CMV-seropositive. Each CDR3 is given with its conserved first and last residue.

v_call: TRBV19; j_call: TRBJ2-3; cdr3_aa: CASSSTLSVAFTDTQYF
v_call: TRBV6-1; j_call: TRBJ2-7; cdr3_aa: CASSEVASLGQYF
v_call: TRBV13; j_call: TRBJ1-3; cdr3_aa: CASSLPPTGPGNTIYF
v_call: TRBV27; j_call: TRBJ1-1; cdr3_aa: CASSFRGRGDTEAFF
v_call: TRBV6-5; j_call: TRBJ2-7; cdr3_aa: CASRSEGYEQYF
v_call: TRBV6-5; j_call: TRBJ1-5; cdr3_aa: CASGPDRASNQPQHF
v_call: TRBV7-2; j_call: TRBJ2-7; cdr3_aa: CASSLVGAPHEQYF
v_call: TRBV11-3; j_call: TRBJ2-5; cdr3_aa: CASSLRGAKGETQYF
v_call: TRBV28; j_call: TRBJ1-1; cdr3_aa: CASRTGGNTEAFF
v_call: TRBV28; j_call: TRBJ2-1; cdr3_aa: CASTTGQGSYNEQFF
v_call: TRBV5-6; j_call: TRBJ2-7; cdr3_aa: CASSLPEAYEQYF
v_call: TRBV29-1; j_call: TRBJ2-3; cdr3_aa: CSVEDPDRGLGDTQYF
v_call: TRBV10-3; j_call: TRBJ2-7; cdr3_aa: CAIGQGANYEQYF
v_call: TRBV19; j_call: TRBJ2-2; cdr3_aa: CAAGPGELFF
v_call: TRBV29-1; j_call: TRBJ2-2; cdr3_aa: CSVPILDTGELFF
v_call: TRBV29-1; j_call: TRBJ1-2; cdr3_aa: CSVEDRQGRGYTF
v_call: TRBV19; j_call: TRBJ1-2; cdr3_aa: CASIPGGSGYGYTF
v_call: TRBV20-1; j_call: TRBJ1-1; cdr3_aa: CSADPGAEAFF
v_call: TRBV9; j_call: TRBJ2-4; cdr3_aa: CASSVGGGSGRLGNIQYF
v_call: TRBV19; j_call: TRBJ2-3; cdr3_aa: CATRLMRENTDTQYF
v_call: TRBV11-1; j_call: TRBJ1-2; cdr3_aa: CASSLARGLDGYTF
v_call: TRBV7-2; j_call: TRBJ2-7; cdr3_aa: CASTLLTQGSPYEQYF
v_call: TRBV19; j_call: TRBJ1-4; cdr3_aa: CASSMAATNEKLFF
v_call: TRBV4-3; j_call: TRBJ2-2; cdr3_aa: CASSQESRANTGELFF
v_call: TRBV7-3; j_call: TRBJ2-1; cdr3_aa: CASSPSGSIPNEQFF
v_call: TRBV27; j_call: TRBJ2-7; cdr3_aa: CARYEQYF
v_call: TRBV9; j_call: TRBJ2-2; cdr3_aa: CASSVYPQVTGAGELFF
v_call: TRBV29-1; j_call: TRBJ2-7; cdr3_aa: CSAGGTTYEQYF
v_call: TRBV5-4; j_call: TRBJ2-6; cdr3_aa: CASSQSQVSGANVLTF
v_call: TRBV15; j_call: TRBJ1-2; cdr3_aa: CATSGNRGGYTF
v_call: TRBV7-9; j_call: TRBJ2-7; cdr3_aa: CASSLLLTGEDEQYF
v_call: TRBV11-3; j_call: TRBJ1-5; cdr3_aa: CASSEVHNQPQHF
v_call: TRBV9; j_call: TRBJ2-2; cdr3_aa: CASSKSGLAGVFGGELFF
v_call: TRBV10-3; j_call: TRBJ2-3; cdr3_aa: CAISGGGQSSTDTQYF
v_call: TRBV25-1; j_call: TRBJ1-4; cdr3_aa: CASSERGWDNEKLFF
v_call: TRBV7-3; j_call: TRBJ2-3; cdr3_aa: CASSLTRDRVAISTDTQYF
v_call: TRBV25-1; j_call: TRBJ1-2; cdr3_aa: CASSEAGANYGYTF
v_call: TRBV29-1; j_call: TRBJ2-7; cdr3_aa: CSVVWGTYEQYF
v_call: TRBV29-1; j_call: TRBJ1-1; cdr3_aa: CSGTILNTEAFF
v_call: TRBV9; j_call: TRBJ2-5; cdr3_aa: CASSEGKNSGDQETQYF